This note documents a single TCR beta chain sequence. Its matching antigen is unknown. The final CDR3 position lacks the conserved phenylalanine or tryptophan, pointing to a likely read error. It is unclear where the CDR3 begins or ends on the DNA, so no DNA is shown, and the CDR3 is as TCRdb lists it. Clones were read by immunoSEQ multiplex PCR, and TCRdb kept only the in-frame ones, dropping some. Among some 150,000 clones listed, roughly nine tenths were seen once. The sample is drawn from a study of T cell responses to AZD1222 COVID-19 vaccine. Germline CDR1 GTSNPN, CDR2 SVGIG (reference sequence). Termini included, the CDR3 measures 10 amino acids. Overall study results and limits: When two AZD1222 doses had been given, Spike-specific TCR breadth and depth rose.

The gene calls are TRBV30 and TRBJ1-4. This sequence originates from an adult who received the AZD1222 COVID-19 vaccine. The sequencing here drew on peripheral blood, taken 28 days after the second AZD1222 dose. This CDR3 reads CAWPNERVGI.